The rows below give T cell receptor beta chains drawn from one sample of a study of shared clonotypes between healthy human individuals. Sequenced by immunoSEQ multiplex PCR; TCRdb stores in-frame clones only, minus some. The data hold approximately 640,000 clones, with 90% observed a single time. Sequencing was performed on memory CD8+ T cells from PBMCs. The receptor set was obtained from a man younger than 35 in good health. Some clones in this sample may be carry-over from other donors' samples. Each CDR3 is given with its conserved first and last residue. The order of the fields is D gene, clone size, V gene, J gene, CDR3 protein, CDR3 DNA. The D gene is left open where the match is weak. Size is stated for part of the rows, as once, few or many counts, or as a class when the clone is expanded.

TRBD1	.	TRBV27	TRBJ2-7	CASSLGGTGSYEQYF	TGTGCCAGCAGTTTAGGTGGGACAGGGTCCTACGAGCAGTACTTC
.	.	TRBV5-8	TRBJ2-1	CASSLGGIGNNEQFF	TGTGCCAGCAGCTTGGGCGGGATTGGGAACAATGAGCAGTTCTTC
TRBD2	.	TRBV27	TRBJ2-3	CASSPARTSGRVHTDTQYF	TGTGCCAGCAGCCCCGCTAGGACTAGCGGGAGGGTACACACAGATACGCAGTATTTT
.	.	TRBV10-3	TRBJ2-2	CAILTVPGGELFF	TGTGCCATCCTAACAGTTCCCGGAGGGGAGCTGTTTTTT
.	.	TRBV27	TRBJ2-2	CASSLHTGELFF	TGTGCCAGCAGTTTACACACCGGGGAGCTGTTTTTT
TRBD2	.	TRBV30	TRBJ2-3	CAWGAGGPRGTDTQYF	TGTGCCTGGGGGGCGGGAGGGCCGCGGGGCACAGATACGCAGTATTTT
.	.	TRBV27	TRBJ1-5	CASSFAGVNQPQHF	TGTGCCAGCAGTTTTGCAGGGGTTAATCAGCCCCAGCATTTT
TRBD1	.	TRBV7-9	TRBJ1-1	CASSLGGRNEAFF	TGTGCCAGCAGCCTAGGGGGCCGGAATGAAGCTTTCTTT
.	.	TRBV30	TRBJ1-2	CAWSVQLGYGYTF	TGTGCCTGGAGTGTACAATTGGGTTATGGCTACACCTTC
.	.	TRBV30	TRBJ1-2	CAWSQETGYGYTF	TGTGCCTGGAGTCAAGAAACAGGGTATGGCTACACCTTC
.	.	TRBV28	TRBJ2-1	CASSLRQEQFF	TGTGCCAGCAGTTTACGACAAGAGCAGTTCTTC
.	.	TRBV27	TRBJ1-2	CASSPTPGSNYGYTF	TGTGCCAGCAGTCCTACCCCGGGGAGCAACTATGGCTACACCTTC
.	.	TRBV7-9	TRBJ2-7	CASNLANYEQYF	TGTGCCAGCAACTTAGCGAACTACGAGCAGTACTTC
TRBD1	.	TRBV28	TRBJ2-7	CASSRPTGGGYEQYF	TGTGCCAGCAGTCGGCCGACAGGGGGAGGTTACGAGCAGTACTTC
.	.	TRBV5-6	TRBJ2-2	CASSQSQNTGELFF	TGTGCCAGCAGCCAGTCCCAGAACACCGGGGAGCTGTTTTTT
.	.	TRBV11-2	TRBJ1-1	CASSSTTNQGPTEAFF	TGTGCCAGCAGCTCAACTACCAACCAGGGGCCCACTGAAGCTTTCTTT
TRBD2	once	TRBV7-9	TRBJ2-1	CASSLVAGDDEQFF	TGTGCCAGCAGCTTAGTAGCGGGAGATGATGAGCAGTTCTTC
TRBD1	.	TRBV7-2	TRBJ2-2	CASSWGTGVKLFF	TGTGCCAGCAGCTGGGGGACAGGGGTGAAGCTGTTTTTT
TRBD1	.	TRBV4-1	TRBJ2-3	CASSHKTGKADTQYF	TGCGCCAGCAGCCACAAGACAGGGAAGGCAGATACGCAGTATTTT
.	.	TRBV15	TRBJ1-4	CATSRDRETTNEKLFF	TGTGCCACCAGCAGAGATCGGGAGACAACTAATGAAAAACTGTTTTTT
.	.	TRBV4-2	TRBJ1-5	CASSQAGVQPQHF	TGTGCCAGCAGCCAAGCAGGGGTTCAGCCCCAGCATTTT
TRBD2	.	TRBV9	TRBJ2-7	CASSARDYNSYEQYF	TGTGCCAGCAGCGCCCGGGACTACAACTCCTACGAGCAGTACTTC
.	.	TRBV5-5	TRBJ1-2	CASSLFGGLGYGYTF	TGTGCCAGCAGCTTGTTCGGGGGTTTGGGCTATGGCTACACCTTC
.	once	TRBV29-1	TRBJ2-2	CSVDRANTGELFF	TGCAGCGTTGACCGGGCGAACACCGGGGAGCTGTTTTTT
TRBD2	.	TRBV30	TRBJ2-5	CAWRPWASGRCRYF	TGTGCCTGGCGGCCTTGGGCTAGCGGGAGGTGCCGGTACTTC
.	.	TRBV27	TRBJ2-1	CASRELNFNEQFF	TGTGCCAGCAGAGAGCTCAATTTTAATGAGCAGTTCTTC
TRBD1	.	TRBV6-6	TRBJ1-2	CASSLGQATLNYGYTF	TGTGCCAGCAGCTTGGGACAGGCCACCCTTAACTATGGCTACACCTTC
.	.	TRBV18	TRBJ2-7	CASGAGYSYEQYF	TGTGCCAGCGGGGCGGGATACTCCTACGAGCAGTACTTC
.	.	TRBV27	TRBJ2-1	CASSPERFSSYNEQFF	TGTGCCAGCAGCCCCGAGCGATTTAGCTCCTACAATGAGCAGTTCTTC
.	.	TRBV28	TRBJ2-1	CASRSLGSSYNEQFF	TGTGCCAGCAGGAGTCTGGGGAGCTCCTACAATGAGCAGTTCTTC
TRBD2	.	TRBV28	TRBJ2-1	CASSPTSGSYNEQFF	TGTGCCAGCAGCCCGACTAGCGGGAGCTACAATGAGCAGTTCTTC
.	.	TRBV5-1	TRBJ1-1	CASHIGGNTEAFF	TGCGCCAGCCACATAGGGGGAAACACTGAAGCTTTCTTT
.	.	TRBV27	TRBJ1-1	CASRTGWGTEAFF	TGTGCCAGCAGAACAGGGTGGGGCACTGAAGCTTTCTTT
.	.	TRBV21-1	TRBJ2-7	CASSKEKEHRGRRGAYEQYF	TGTGCCAGCAGCAAAGAAAAGGAACACAGGGGGCGACGCGGGGCCTACGAGCAGTACTTC
.	.	TRBV11-2	TRBJ1-1	CASHEVSGFKAEAFF	TGTGCCAGTCATGAGGTCTCGGGGTTTAAGGCTGAAGCTTTCTTT
.	.	TRBV27	TRBJ2-2	CASSLIGGELFF	TGTGCCAGCAGTTTGATCGGCGGGGAGCTGTTTTTT
TRBD1	.	TRBV7-6	TRBJ2-6	CASSLLTGGGSGANVLTF	TGTGCCAGCAGCTTACTAACAGGGGGCGGCTCTGGGGCCAACGTCCTGACTTTC
TRBD2	.	TRBV4-1	TRBJ2-3	CASSLPGASGSDTQYF	TGCGCCAGCAGCCTGCCCGGGGCTAGCGGGAGTGATACGCAGTATTTT
.	many	TRBV6-1	TRBJ1-5	CASSEVGGGNQPQHF	TGTGCCAGCAGTGAAGTGGGGGGTGGCAATCAGCCCCAGCATTTT
TRBD1	.	TRBV4-1	TRBJ1-1	CASSQLRDRDRGAFF	TGCGCCAGCAGCCAACTCCGGGACAGGGACCGTGGGGCTTTCTTT
.	once	TRBV6-1	TRBJ2-7	CASTRLIRVHEQYF	TGTGCCAGCACTAGACTTATAAGGGTCCACGAGCAGTACTTC
TRBD2	.	TRBV9	TRBJ2-1	CASSVGAGGPHEQFF	TGTGCCAGCAGCGTAGGAGCGGGAGGGCCTCATGAGCAGTTCTTC
TRBD1	.	TRBV5-8	TRBJ2-7	CASSLAIQGEPEQYF	TGTGCCAGCAGCTTGGCGATCCAGGGGGAGCCCGAGCAGTACTTC
.	.	TRBV28	TRBJ2-7	CASSRLEKYEQYF	TGTGCCAGCAGCCGACTAGAAAAATACGAGCAGTACTTC
TRBD1	once	TRBV30	TRBJ1-2	CAWSSRDRVNYGYTF	TGTGCCTGGAGTTCTCGGGACAGGGTAAACTATGGCTACACCTTC
.	.	TRBV9	TRBJ1-1	CASTPGGPLNTEAFF	TGTGCCAGCACACCCGGGGGACCCCTGAACACTGAAGCTTTCTTT
.	.	TRBV4-1	TRBJ2-3	CASSLLGGWDVYF	TGCGCCAGCAGCCTCCTAGGGGGATGGGATGTATATTTT
TRBD2	.	TRBV27	TRBJ2-7	CASSSKREGHYEQYF	TGTGCCAGCAGTTCCAAGCGGGAGGGCCACTACGAGCAGTACTTC
.	.	TRBV7-2	TRBJ2-3	CASSFGIGTDTQYF	TGTGCCAGCAGCTTTGGCATCGGCACAGATACGCAGTATTTT
.	.	TRBV11-2	TRBJ2-7	CASSLGIGSSYEQYF	TGTGCCAGCAGCTTAGGTATAGGTAGCTCCTACGAGCAGTACTTC
.	.	TRBV18	TRBJ2-4	CASSPDADLAKNIQYF	TGTGCCAGCTCACCGGACGCCGATCTAGCCAAAAACATTCAGTACTTC
.	once	TRBV9	TRBJ1-3	CASSVKPWGNTIYF	TGTGCCAGCAGCGTCAAACCGTGGGGAAACACCATATATTTT
TRBD1	few	TRBV5-1	TRBJ2-7	CASSWTGGYEQYF	TGCGCCAGCAGCTGGACAGGGGGCTACGAGCAGTACTTC